The entry below describes one T cell receptor (beta chain). Its antigen is not identified. Its ends do not fully match the called genes, so a read error is possible. TCRdb analysed the reads with MiXCR anew, one entry per CDR3 protein. This table has 800,000 to 950,000 distinct CDR3 sequences, about 33% appearing once. The source of the sample is a study of T cell repertoires in cytomegalovirus infection. The CDR3 runs to 17 residues. Germline CDR1 reads LGHNA; CDR2 reads YNFKEQ. The receptor comes from a human donor in good health (CMV status not recorded). Some clones in this sample may be carry-over from other donors' samples. The sequences come from cultured CD8+ T cells from PBMCs, collected from culture after CMV antigen stimulation. The chain recombines TRBV4-2 with TRBJ2-1, with 15 bases fitting TRBD2. The CDR3 region has the DNA TGTGCCAGCGGCCAAGCCGGGACTAGCGGGGGGTACAATGAGCAGTTCTTC. Residues: CASGQAGTSGGYNEQFF.